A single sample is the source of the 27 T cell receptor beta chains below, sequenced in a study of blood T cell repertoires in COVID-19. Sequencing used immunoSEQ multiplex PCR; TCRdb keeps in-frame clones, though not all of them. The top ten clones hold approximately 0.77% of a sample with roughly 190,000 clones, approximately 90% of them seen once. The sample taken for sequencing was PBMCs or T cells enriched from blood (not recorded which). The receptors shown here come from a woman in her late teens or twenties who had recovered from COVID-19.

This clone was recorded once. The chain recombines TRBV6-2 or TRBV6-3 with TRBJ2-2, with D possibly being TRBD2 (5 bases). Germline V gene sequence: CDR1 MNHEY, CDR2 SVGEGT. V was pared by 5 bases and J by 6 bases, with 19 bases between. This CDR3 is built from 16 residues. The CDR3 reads CASSVQAAPEAGELFF. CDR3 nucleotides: TGTGCCAGCAGTGTGCAGGCCGCACCGGAGGCCGGGGAGCTGTTTTTT.

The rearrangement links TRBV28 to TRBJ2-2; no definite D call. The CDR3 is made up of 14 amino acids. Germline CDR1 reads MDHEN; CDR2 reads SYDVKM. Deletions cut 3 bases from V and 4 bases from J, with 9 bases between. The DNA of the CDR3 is TGTGCCAGCAGTTTTGCGGCAATCACCGGGGAGCTGTTTTTT. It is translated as CASSFAAITGELFF.

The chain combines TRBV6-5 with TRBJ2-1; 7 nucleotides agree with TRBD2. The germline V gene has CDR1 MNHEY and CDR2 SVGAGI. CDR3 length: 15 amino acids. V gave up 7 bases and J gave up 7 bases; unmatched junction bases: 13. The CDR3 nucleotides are TGTGCCAGCACCTTCGGCAGGAGCGGGATGAATGAGCAGTTCTTC. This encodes CASTFGRSGMNEQFF.

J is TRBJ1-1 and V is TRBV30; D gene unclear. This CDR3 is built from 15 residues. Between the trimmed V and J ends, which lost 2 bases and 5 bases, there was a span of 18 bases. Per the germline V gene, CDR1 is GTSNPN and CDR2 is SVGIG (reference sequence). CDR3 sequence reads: CAWSKRRAGWTEAFF. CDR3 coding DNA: TGTGCCTGGAGTAAAAGGCGGGCCGGGTGGACTGAAGCTTTCTTT.

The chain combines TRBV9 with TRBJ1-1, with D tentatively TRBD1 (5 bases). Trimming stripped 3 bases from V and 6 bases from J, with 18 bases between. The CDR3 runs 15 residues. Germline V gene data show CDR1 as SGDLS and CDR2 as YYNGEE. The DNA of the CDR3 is TGTGCCAGCAGCGGAACGAACCAAGGGGCGGCTGAAGCTTTCTTT. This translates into CASSGTNQGAAEAFF.

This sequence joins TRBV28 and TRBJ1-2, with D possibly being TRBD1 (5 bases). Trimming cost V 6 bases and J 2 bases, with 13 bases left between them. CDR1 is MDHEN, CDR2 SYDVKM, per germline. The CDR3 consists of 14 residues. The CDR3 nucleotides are TGTGCCAGCAGCGGCAGGGCTTCGAACTATGGCTACACCTTC. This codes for CASSGRASNYGYTF.

CDR3 sequence: CASSFGSGSSIGYEQYF. The CDR3, as DNA: TGTGCCAGCAGCTTCGGTAGCGGGAGTTCGATTGGCTACGAGCAGTACTTC. The rearrangement joins TRBV7-2 to TRBJ2-7, with 9 nucleotides matching TRBD2. Germline V CDR1 and CDR2: SGHTA, FQGNSA. The CDR3 length is 17 residues. V trimming: 3 bases; J trimming: 3 bases; junction bases outside the gene matches: 12.

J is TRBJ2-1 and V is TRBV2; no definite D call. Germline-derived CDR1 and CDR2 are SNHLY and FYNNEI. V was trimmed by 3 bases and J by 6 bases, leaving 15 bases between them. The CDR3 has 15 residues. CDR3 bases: TGTGCCAGCAGTGATGGCAGGTCCCCACCCAATGAGCAGTTCTTC. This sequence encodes CASSDGRSPPNEQFF.

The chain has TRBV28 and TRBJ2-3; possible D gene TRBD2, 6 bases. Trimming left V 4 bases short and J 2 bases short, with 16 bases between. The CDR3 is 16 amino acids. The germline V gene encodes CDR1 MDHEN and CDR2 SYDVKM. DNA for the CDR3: TGTGCCAGCAGTTCCCTCGGAGGGTTCGTCACAGATACGCAGTATTTT. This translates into CASSSLGGFVTDTQYF.

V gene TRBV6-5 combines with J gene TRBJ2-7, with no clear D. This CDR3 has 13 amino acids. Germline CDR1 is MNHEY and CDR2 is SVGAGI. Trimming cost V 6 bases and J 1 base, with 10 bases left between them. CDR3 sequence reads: CASSTRASYEQYF. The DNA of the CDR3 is TGTGCCAGCAGCACCCGAGCATCCTACGAGCAGTACTTC.

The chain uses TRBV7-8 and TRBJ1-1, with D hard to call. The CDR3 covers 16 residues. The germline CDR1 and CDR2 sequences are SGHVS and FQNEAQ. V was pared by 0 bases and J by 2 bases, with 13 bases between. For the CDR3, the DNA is TGTGCCAGCAGCTTAGCGCGGTTGGAGAGAAACACTGAAGCTTTCTTT. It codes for CASSLARLERNTEAFF.

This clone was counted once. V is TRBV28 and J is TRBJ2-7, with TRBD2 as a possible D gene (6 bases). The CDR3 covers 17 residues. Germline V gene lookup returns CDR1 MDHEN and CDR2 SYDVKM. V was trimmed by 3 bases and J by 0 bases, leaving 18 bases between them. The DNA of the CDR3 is TGTGCCAGCAGTTTTAGGGGAGGACTGGGGAGCTCCTACGAGCAGTACTTC. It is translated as CASSFRGGLGSSYEQYF.

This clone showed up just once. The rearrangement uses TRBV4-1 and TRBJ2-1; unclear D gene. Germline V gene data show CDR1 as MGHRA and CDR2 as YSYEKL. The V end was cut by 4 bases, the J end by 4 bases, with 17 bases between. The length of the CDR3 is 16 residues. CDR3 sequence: CASSPPGPSEYNEQFF. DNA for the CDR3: TGCGCCAGCAGCCCCCCCGGCCCGAGCGAATACAATGAGCAGTTCTTC.

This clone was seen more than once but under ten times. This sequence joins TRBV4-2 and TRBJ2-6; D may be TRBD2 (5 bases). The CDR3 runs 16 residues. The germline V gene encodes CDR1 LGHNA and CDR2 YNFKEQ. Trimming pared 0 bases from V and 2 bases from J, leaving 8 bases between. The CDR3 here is CASSQDWETGANVLTF. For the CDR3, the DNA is TGTGCCAGCAGCCAAGATTGGGAGACTGGGGCCAACGTCCTGACTTTC.

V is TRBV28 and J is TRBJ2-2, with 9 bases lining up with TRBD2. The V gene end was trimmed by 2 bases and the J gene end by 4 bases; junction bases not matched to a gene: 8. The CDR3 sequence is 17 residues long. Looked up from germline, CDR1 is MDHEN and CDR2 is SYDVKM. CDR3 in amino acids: CASSLISGGRVTGELFF. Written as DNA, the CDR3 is TGTGCCAGCAGTTTAATATCTGGCGGGAGGGTCACCGGGGAGCTGTTTTTT.

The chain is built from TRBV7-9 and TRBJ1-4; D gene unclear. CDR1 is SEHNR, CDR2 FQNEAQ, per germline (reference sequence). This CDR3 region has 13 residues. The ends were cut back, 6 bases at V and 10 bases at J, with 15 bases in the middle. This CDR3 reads CASRPDDGRKLFF. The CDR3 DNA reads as TGTGCCAGCAGACCTGACGACGGGAGAAAACTGTTTTTT.

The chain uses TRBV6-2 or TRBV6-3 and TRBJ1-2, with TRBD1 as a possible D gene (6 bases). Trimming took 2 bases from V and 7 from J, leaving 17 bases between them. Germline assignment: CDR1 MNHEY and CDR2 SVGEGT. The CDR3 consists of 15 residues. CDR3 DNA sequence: TGTGCCAGCAGTTACGGTGCTCGTGGGGGCAGTGGCTACACCTTC. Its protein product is CASSYGARGGSGYTF.

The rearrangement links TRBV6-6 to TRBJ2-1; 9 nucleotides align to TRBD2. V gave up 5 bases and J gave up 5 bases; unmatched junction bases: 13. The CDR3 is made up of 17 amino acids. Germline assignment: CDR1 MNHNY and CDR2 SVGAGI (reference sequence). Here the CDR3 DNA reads TGTGCCAGCAGTCAGGGGACCGGGACTAGCTTGGACAATGAGCAGTTCTTC. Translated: CASSQGTGTSLDNEQFF.

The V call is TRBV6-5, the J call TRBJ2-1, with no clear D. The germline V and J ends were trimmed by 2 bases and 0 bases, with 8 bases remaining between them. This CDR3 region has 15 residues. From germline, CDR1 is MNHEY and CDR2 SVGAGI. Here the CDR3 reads CASSYEISSYNEQFF. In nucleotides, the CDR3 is TGTGCCAGCAGTTACGAAATCAGCTCCTACAATGAGCAGTTCTTC.

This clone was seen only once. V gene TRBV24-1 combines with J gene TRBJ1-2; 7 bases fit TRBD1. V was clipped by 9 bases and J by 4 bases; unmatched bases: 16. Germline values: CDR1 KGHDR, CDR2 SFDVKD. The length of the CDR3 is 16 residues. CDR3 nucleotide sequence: TGTGCCACCCCTCCCTGGAGACAGGGTGATGTCTATGGCTACACCTTC. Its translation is CATPPWRQGDVYGYTF.

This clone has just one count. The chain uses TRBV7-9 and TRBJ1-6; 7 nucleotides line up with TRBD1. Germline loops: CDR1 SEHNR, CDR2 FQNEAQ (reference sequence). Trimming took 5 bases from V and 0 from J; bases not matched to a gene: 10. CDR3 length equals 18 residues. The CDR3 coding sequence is TGTGCCAGCAGCCATTGGGTACAGGGGAGCTCCTATAATTCACCCCTCCACTTT. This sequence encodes CASSHWVQGSSYNSPLHF.

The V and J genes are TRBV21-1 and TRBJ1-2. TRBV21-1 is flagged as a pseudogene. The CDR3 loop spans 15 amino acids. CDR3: CASSKIELCNYGYTF. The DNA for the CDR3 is TGTGCCAGCAGCAAAATCGAGCTTTGTAACTATGGCTACACCTTC.

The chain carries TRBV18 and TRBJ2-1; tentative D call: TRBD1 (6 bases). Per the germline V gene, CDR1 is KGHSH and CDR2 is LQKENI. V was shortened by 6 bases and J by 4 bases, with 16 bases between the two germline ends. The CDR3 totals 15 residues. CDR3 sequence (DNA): TGTGCCAGCTCCCCCCGAGAGGGACAATACAATGAGCAGTTCTTC. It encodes CASSPREGQYNEQFF.

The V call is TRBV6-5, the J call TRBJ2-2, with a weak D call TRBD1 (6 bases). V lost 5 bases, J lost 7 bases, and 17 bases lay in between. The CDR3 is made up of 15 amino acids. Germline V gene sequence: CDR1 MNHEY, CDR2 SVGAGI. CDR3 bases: TGTGCCAGCAGTACCGCCCCAGGGGAAGTCGGGGAGCTGTTTTTT. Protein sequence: CASSTAPGEVGELFF.

Written as DNA, the CDR3 is TGTGCCAGCAGCCGTAACAGGGGCGAGCTGTTTTTT. Its translation is CASSRNRGELFF. The gene calls are TRBV6-5 and TRBJ2-2; TRBD1 agrees at 7 bases. Germline CDR1 is MNHEY and CDR2 is SVGAGI. V shed 6 bases, J shed 11 bases, and the junction held 6 bases outside the gene matches. The CDR3 spans 12 residues.

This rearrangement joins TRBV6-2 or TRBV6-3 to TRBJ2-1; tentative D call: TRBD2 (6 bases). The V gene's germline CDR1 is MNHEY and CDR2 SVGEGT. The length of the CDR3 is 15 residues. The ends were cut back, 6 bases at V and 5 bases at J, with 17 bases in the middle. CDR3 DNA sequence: TGTGCCAGCAGCCATACTCCACTAGCCCACAATGAGCAGTTCTTC. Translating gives CASSHTPLAHNEQFF.

The CDR3 coding sequence is TGTGCCAGCAGCTTGGACAGGGAGAGGACCGGGGAGCTGTTTTTT. Amino acids: CASSLDRERTGELFF. V and J are TRBV7-8 and TRBJ2-2, with 8 bases fitting TRBD1. With V trimmed by 3 bases and J by 5 bases, 5 bases remained unmatched. CDR3 size: 15 residues. Germline values: CDR1 SGHVS, CDR2 FQNEAQ.